These T cell receptor beta chains were read from a single sample in a study of blood T cell repertoires in COVID-19. The method was immunoSEQ multiplex PCR; TCRdb's version includes in-frame clones alone and lacks a portion of them. The repertoire holds 200,000 to 250,000 clones, with approximately 82% as singletons. The specimen sequenced was peripheral blood. These receptors originate from an elderly woman with acute or convalescent COVID-19. Each CDR3 is given with its conserved first and last residue. The D gene is left open where the match is weak. Some rows have no size entry. The others give once, few or many, or a class for an expanded clone.

TRBD2,-,TRBV19,TRBJ2-1,TGTGCCAGTAGTCGAAGACCGGGACTAGTTGAACACAATGAGCAGTTCTTC,CASSRRPGLVEHNEQFF
TRBD1,-,TRBV7-3,TRBJ2-1,TGTGCCAGCAGCTTAGTTTTCGGGACAGGAAACAATGAGCAGTTCTTC,CASSLVFGTGNNEQFF
-,-,TRBV27,TRBJ1-2,TGTGCCAGCAGATTTTCTAGACAGGCCCCCTATGGCTACACCTTC,CASRFSRQAPYGYTF
TRBD1,-,TRBV19,TRBJ1-6,TGTGCCAGTAAACAGGGGACGGGGAATACACCCCTCCACTTT,CASKQGTGNTPLHF
-,-,TRBV9,TRBJ1-5,TGTGCCAGCAGCGCGGGGGAGAATCAGCCCCAGCATTTT,CASSAGENQPQHF
-,-,TRBV7-3,TRBJ2-3,TGTGCCAGCAGCCCGCTAGGTTTCGGCACAGATACGCAGTATTTT,CASSPLGFGTDTQYF
-,few,TRBV19,TRBJ1-1,TGTGCCAGTAGTATAGAGTCGGAGGGCCCTGAGGCTTTCTTT,CASSIESEGPEAFF
-,once,TRBV3-1/TRBV3-2,TRBJ1-2,TGTGCCAGCAGCCAAGATTCGACAGGAGCTAACTATGGCTACACCTTC,CASSQDSTGANYGYTF
-,-,TRBV9,TRBJ2-2,TGTGCCAGCAGCGGTCGGGGGATGAACACCGGGGAGCTGTTTTTT,CASSGRGMNTGELFF
-,few,TRBV7-6,TRBJ1-6,TGTGCCAGCAGCGGACCAGGGGAACGCTCACCCCTCCACTTT,CASSGPGERSPLHF
TRBD1,-,TRBV19,TRBJ2-6,TGTGCCAGTAGTGGGCAGGGGGCTGGGGCCAACGTCCTGACTTTC,CASSGQGAGANVLTF
-,-,TRBV6-5,TRBJ1-1,TGTGCCAGCAAAAAACCGGAGGACACTGAAGCTTTCTTT,CASKKPEDTEAFF
TRBD1,once,TRBV11-3,TRBJ2-5,TGTGCCAGCAGCCCTAGCAGGGGACAGGGGCAAGAGACCCAGTACTTC,CASSPSRGQGQETQYF
-,-,TRBV27,TRBJ2-1,TGTGCCAGCAGTCATTACAATGAGCAGTTCTTC,CASSHYNEQFF
TRBD2,-,TRBV24-1,TRBJ2-3,TGTGCCACCAGTGATCGACTAGCGGGGGGGCTGGTTACGCAGTATTTT,CATSDRLAGGLVTQYF
-,-,TRBV4-2,TRBJ1-4,TGTGCCAGCAGCACGGTCGGCTTAACGGGGGAAAAACTGTTTTTT,CASSTVGLTGEKLFF
-,-,TRBV9,TRBJ2-1,TGTGCCAGCAGCTCGCGGGCCGCCTCCTACAATGAGCAGTTCTTC,CASSSRAASYNEQFF
TRBD1,-,TRBV11-3,TRBJ1-5,TGTGCCAGCAGCCGTACAGGGGACCATCCCCAGCATTTT,CASSRTGDHPQHF
TRBD1,-,TRBV7-9,TRBJ1-1,TGTGCCAGCAGCTCCCGACAGGGGAGGGGCACTGAAGCTTTCTTT,CASSSRQGRGTEAFF
-,-,TRBV7-2,TRBJ1-4,TGTGCCAGCAGCCTCGGTCCCCGAGGGGAAAAACTGTTTTTT,CASSLGPRGEKLFF
TRBD1,-,TRBV9,TRBJ2-7,TGTGCCAGCAGCGTCGCGGGACAGGGATCCTACGAGCAGTACTTC,CASSVAGQGSYEQYF
-,-,TRBV5-4,TRBJ2-7,TGTGCCAGCAGCTTGGAATTCCATTCCAACGAGCAGTACTTC,CASSLEFHSNEQYF
-,few,TRBV3-1/TRBV3-2,TRBJ2-1,TGTGCCAGCAGCCAAAGGGGTCTCAATGAGCAGTTCTTC,CASSQRGLNEQFF
-,-,TRBV6-1,TRBJ1-1,TGTGCCAGCAGTGAACAGGGATGGAGCACTGAAGCTTTCTTT,CASSEQGWSTEAFF
TRBD2,-,TRBV28,TRBJ2-3,TGTGCCAGCAGTTCTACTAGCGGGGGAGTCACAGATACGCAGTATTTT,CASSSTSGGVTDTQYF
-,-,TRBV10-3,TRBJ1-5,TGTGCCATCAGTGACCCGGGGAGGGGAGATCAGCCCCAGCATTTT,CAISDPGRGDQPQHF
TRBD1,-,TRBV7-8,TRBJ1-1,TGTGCCAGCAGCCTTAGAACAGGGGATAACACTGAAGCTTTCTTT,CASSLRTGDNTEAFF
-,once,TRBV11-3,TRBJ2-2,TGTGCCAGCAGCTTAGGTGCCGGTGGTGCCGGGGAGCTGTTTTTT,CASSLGAGGAGELFF
-,-,TRBV28,TRBJ1-5,TGTGCCAGCAGTTTGGGGGGGGTGAACCAGCCCCAGCATTTT,CASSLGGVNQPQHF
TRBD2,-,TRBV6-2/TRBV6-3,TRBJ2-3,TGTGCCAGCAGTTACGCGGCTAGCGGGGGCAAAGATACGCAGTATTTT,CASSYAASGGKDTQYF
-,-,TRBV5-1,TRBJ2-2,TGCGCCAGCAGCTCGGATGCAGGGAACACCGGGGAGCTGTTTTTT,CASSSDAGNTGELFF
TRBD2,once,TRBV6-6,TRBJ2-1,TGTGCCAGCAGTCCTAAAGCGGGGACTAGCCACTACAATGAGCAGTTCTTC,CASSPKAGTSHYNEQFF
-,-,TRBV6-2/TRBV6-3,TRBJ1-1,TGTGCCAGCAGTTACCCGGGCAGGGCTGGGGACACTGAAGCTTTCTTT,CASSYPGRAGDTEAFF
-,-,TRBV5-6,TRBJ2-7,TGTGCCAGCAGCTTGGGGCTACCCCAGGCCTACGAGCAGTACTTC,CASSLGLPQAYEQYF
TRBD1,once,TRBV5-8,TRBJ1-3,TGTGCCAGCAGCTTCCGGACAGGGCGCTCTGGAAACACCATATATTTT,CASSFRTGRSGNTIYF
-,-,TRBV18,TRBJ2-2,TGTGCCAGCCGTAACACCGGGGAGCTGTTTTTT,CASRNTGELFF
TRBD1,-,TRBV14,TRBJ2-2,TGTGCCAGCAGTCTAGACAGGGTTCCCACCGGGGAGCTGTTTTTT,CASSLDRVPTGELFF
TRBD1,-,TRBV19,TRBJ2-2,TGTGCCAGTAGCCGGGTACAGGGGGCCGGGGAGCTGTTTTTT,CASSRVQGAGELFF
-,once,TRBV25-1,TRBJ1-5,TGTGCCAGCAGGCAGGGAAGAGATCAGCCCCAGCATTTT,CASRQGRDQPQHF
-,-,TRBV5-1,TRBJ2-3,TGCGCCAGCAGCTTTTCGGGGGTGTCCGGGGATACGCAGTATTTT,CASSFSGVSGDTQYF
TRBD1,-,TRBV27,TRBJ1-1,TGTGCCAGCAGTCTCTCTCGACAGGGAGGAGGGACTGAAGCTTTCTTT,CASSLSRQGGGTEAFF
-,-,TRBV5-4,TRBJ2-7,TGTGCCAGCAGCTCCCCTGGAGGGGGCATCTACGAGCAGTACTTC,CASSSPGGGIYEQYF
-,-,TRBV6-5,TRBJ2-1,TGTGCCAGCAGTTACGACAGAAGGTACAATGAGCAGTTCTTC,CASSYDRRYNEQFF
TRBD1,-,TRBV9,TRBJ1-3,TGTGCCAGCAGCGTAGCCCCGGACAGGGGGAACACCATATATTTT,CASSVAPDRGNTIYF
-,-,TRBV6-6,TRBJ1-5,TGTGCCAGCAGTTACTCCTCCCAGGTCAATCAGCCCCAGCATTTT,CASSYSSQVNQPQHF
-,-,TRBV7-9,TRBJ1-2,TGTGCCAGTCTACGGGGAAACTATGGCTACACCTTC,CASLRGNYGYTF